The TCR beta chain under discussion was sequenced for a study of T cells in Graves' hyperthyroidism and ophthalmopathy. Amplification targeted TCR beta CDR3 regions from RNA transcripts. TCR CDR3 underwent first-round RT-PCR with the HTBI primer set. TCRdb passed the multiplex PCR reads through MiXCR, listing each CDR3 protein once. The sample consists of over 550,000 distinct CDR3 sequences, over 15% of them appearing once. This clonotype was observed a few times. The antigen remains undetermined. V was cut by 3 bases and J by 7 bases, with 9 bases left in between. Looked up from germline, CDR1 is SGHRS and CDR2 is YFSETQ. The CDR3 spans 12 residues. Whole-study results and caveats: Most thyroid clonotypes with frequency above 0.001 were detected in blood.

The clonotype was recovered from a woman aged 18-35 years with Graves' hyperthyroidism. The rearrangement uses TRBV5-1 and TRBJ2-3; possibly TRBD1 for D (6 bases). Sequencing input: blood. The CDR3 reads CASSSGQHTQYF. CDR3 DNA: TGCGCCAGCAGCTCCGGACAGCATACGCAGTATTTT.